The 26 T cell receptor beta chains presented below share a single source sample, sequenced in a study of T cells after posttransplantation cyclophosphamide. Produced via immunoSEQ multiplex PCR; TCRdb's table is partial and in-frame only. There are approximately 2,600 clones in the sample; about 67% occur only once, and around a quarter lies in the top ten. Treatment was busulfan-fludarabine conditioning, a marrow graft, and cyclophosphamide on days +3 and +4. Here the sequenced sample was PBMCs, taken 30 days after allogeneic stem cell transplant with posttransplant cyclophosphamide. These receptors all come from a female patient aged 45-60 years who received an allogeneic stem cell transplant from a related donor, was CMV-positive, and had no GVHD. Some T cells here may be from the graft donor.

The table lists this clone with a few counts. The J gene is TRBJ2-2, the V gene TRBV6-1; 10 bases are shared with TRBD2. Germline trimming cut 8 bases from V and 6 bases from J; bases unmatched to any gene: 6. This CDR3 region has 14 residues. Germline-derived CDR1 and CDR2 are MNHNS and SASEGT. This chain's CDR3 is CASVVSGGAGELFF. In DNA, the CDR3 is TGTGCCAGCGTCGTCAGCGGGGGGGCCGGGGAGCTGTTTTTT.

This clone is judged medium-sized. The chain has TRBV6-1 and TRBJ2-7; D remains unclear. The germline V gene has CDR1 MNHNS and CDR2 SASEGT. The CDR3 runs 14 residues. Trimming shortened V by 3 bases and J by 2 bases, and 11 bases separated the two germline ends. The CDR3 DNA reads TGTGCCAGCAGTGATACGGCGGTAACCTACGAGCAGTACTTC. This encodes CASSDTAVTYEQYF.

This chain joins TRBV11-2 and TRBJ1-1; D might be TRBD1 (6 bases). The CDR3 sequence is 14 residues long. Trimming removed 3 bases from V and 0 bases from J, with 8 bases in between. CDR1 and CDR2 (germline): SGHAT, FQNNGV. This CDR3 reads CASSLDSLNTEAFF. CDR3 DNA sequence: TGTGCCAGCAGCTTGGACAGTTTGAACACTGAAGCTTTCTTT.

V and J are TRBV19 and TRBJ1-5; perhaps TRBD1 as D (6 bases). CDR1 LNHDA and CDR2 SQIVND come from the germline V gene (reference sequence). Trimming left V 5 bases short and J 7 bases short, with 15 bases between. This CDR3 region has 14 residues. The CDR3 loop reads CASSLRQGSQPQHF. The CDR3 DNA reads TGTGCCAGTAGTCTCCGGCAGGGGAGCCAGCCCCAGCATTTT.

The J gene is TRBJ2-2, the V gene TRBV15; no reliable D call. Trimming removed 7 bases at V and 3 bases at J, with 12 bases between. CDR1 LNHNV and CDR2 YYDKDF come from the germline V gene (reference sequence). This CDR3 region has 14 residues. CDR3 loop: CATTRLRYTGELFF. The CDR3, as DNA: TGTGCCACCACGCGCCTGAGGTACACCGGGGAGCTGTTTTTT.

This chain joins TRBV12-5 and TRBJ2-5; 9 bases match TRBD1. The V and J ends lost 4 bases and 2 bases, in that order; junction bases with no gene match: 2. CDR3 length: 14 residues. CDR1 is LGHNT and CDR2 is FRNRAP in the germline V gene. CDR3 DNA: TGTGCTAGTGGTTCAGGACAGGGGCAAGAGACCCAGTACTTC. It codes for CASGSGQGQETQYF.

The chain links TRBV19 to TRBJ2-1; D is possibly TRBD1 (5 bases). In germline, CDR1 is LNHDA, CDR2 SQIVND (reference sequence). The CDR3 sequence is 12 residues long. Trimming stripped 6 bases from V and 7 bases from J, with 10 bases between. CDR3: CASRPGHNEQFF. DNA for the CDR3: TGTGCCAGTAGACCCGGACATAATGAGCAGTTCTTC.

V gene TRBV5-1 combines with J gene TRBJ1-3, with 8 positions matching TRBD1. Trimming cost V 4 bases and J 2 bases; bases outside gene matches: 5. The CDR3 totals 15 residues. CDR1 SGHRS and CDR2 YFSETQ come from the germline V gene. The CDR3 sequence is CASSEQGVTGNTIYF. The CDR3 DNA follows: TGCGCCAGCAGCGAACAGGGGGTAACTGGAAACACCATATATTTT.

This sequence joins TRBV4-1 and TRBJ2-5, with 7 nucleotides matching TRBD2. This CDR3 has 15 amino acids. Trimming removed 4 bases from V and 5 bases from J; junction bases left unmatched: 10. CDR1 is MGHRA and CDR2 is YSYEKL in the germline V gene. This CDR3 is CASSPGTTSRETQYF. In DNA, the CDR3 is TGCGCCAGCAGCCCGGGGACTACCTCCCGGGAGACCCAGTACTTC.

This chain uses TRBV19 with TRBJ2-3, with TRBD2 as a possible D gene (7 bases). Trimming took off 6 bases at V and 5 bases at J, with 21 bases between the two ends. CDR3 length: 16 residues. From germline, CDR1 is LNHDA and CDR2 SQIVND (reference sequence). Here the CDR3 DNA reads TGTGCCAGTAGGGTGCCCGGGGAGGGGGGGCAAGATACGCAGTATTTT. Residues: CASRVPGEGGQDTQYF.

The CDR3, as DNA: TGCGCCAGCAGTACTCGGACAGGGGGCTTTGGAAACACCATATATTTT. Translating it yields CASSTRTGGFGNTIYF. V and J are TRBV10-2 and TRBJ1-3, with 11 bases aligning to TRBD1. Germline CDR1 is WSHSY and CDR2 is SAAADI. This CDR3 comprises 16 residues. The V gene end was trimmed by 5 bases and the J gene end by 3 bases; junction bases not matched to a gene: 6.

The table lists this clone with a count of one. CDR3 amino acids: CASSPATSDYNEQFF. Written as DNA, the CDR3 is TGTGCCAGCTCACCTGCGACTAGCGACTACAATGAGCAGTTCTTC. The chain joins TRBV18 to TRBJ2-1, with TRBD2 identical over 8 bases. CDR3 length: 15 amino acids. CDR1 KGHSH and CDR2 LQKENI come from the germline V gene. The J segment lost 3 bases and the V segment lost 3 bases, leaving 4 bases of the junction unmatched. Drawing the rest from reference TRBV18 and TRBJ2-1, the complete variable domain is NAGVMQNPRHLVRRRGQEARLRCSPMKGHSHVYWYRQLPEEGLKFMVYLQKENIIDESGMPKERFSAEFPKEGPSILRIQQVVRGDSAAYFCASSPATSDYNEQFFGPGTRLTVL.

The chain has TRBV6-1 and TRBJ1-2; maybe TRBD1 (5 bases). The V end lost 2 bases, the J end lost 4 bases, and 14 bases lay between the germline ends. CDR1 and CDR2 (germline): MNHNS, SASEGT. The CDR3 has 15 residues. CDR3 nucleotides: TGTGCCAGCAGTGAAATTGCAGGGTCACTCTATGGCTACACCTTC. It encodes CASSEIAGSLYGYTF.

The J gene is TRBJ2-7, the V gene TRBV7-2; 8 positions match TRBD2. CDR1 is SGHTA and CDR2 is FQGNSA in the germline V gene. This CDR3 contains 18 residues. V shed 1 base and J 0 bases; nucleotides not matched to a gene: 11. The CDR3 DNA follows: TGTGCCAGCAGCTTAGACAGCGGGGGCCTCATTAGCTCCTACGAGCAGTACTTC. It codes for CASSLDSGGLISSYEQYF.

The chain carries TRBV11-2 and TRBJ2-7; tentatively, D is TRBD2 (5 bases). V was pared by 2 bases and J by 6 bases, with 14 bases between. CDR3 length: 14 residues. CDR1 and CDR2 from the germline V gene are SGHAT and FQNNGV. CDR3 DNA sequence: TGTGCCAGCAGCTTAAGTGCCTCGGGAACCGAGCAGTACTTC. Translated: CASSLSASGTEQYF. Variable domain in full (rest from reference TRBV11-2 and TRBJ2-7): EAGVAQSPRYKIIEKRQSVAFWCNPISGHATLYWYQQILGQGPKLLIQFQNNGVVDDSQLPKDRFSAERLKGVDSTLKIQPAKLEDSAVYLCASSLSASGTEQYFGPGTRLTVT.

Remarks on this clone: At one end the junction does not follow the germline gene, possibly because of a read error. At the DNA level, this CDR3 is encoded by other sequences in the same sample as well. The chain employs TRBV9 and TRBJ1-4, with D perhaps matching TRBD1 (6 bases). This CDR3 comprises 14 residues. CDR1 SGDLS and CDR2 YYNGEE come from the germline V gene. CDR3 region: CASSVGQGFEKLFF. CDR3 DNA: TGTGCCAGCAGCGTAGGGCAGGGGTTTGAAAAACTATTTTTT.

The V call is TRBV15, the J call TRBJ2-7; tentatively, D is TRBD1 (6 bases). This CDR3 contains 13 residues. CDR1 and CDR2 (germline): LNHNV, YYDKDF (reference sequence). Trimming removed 3 bases from V and 2 bases from J, with 8 bases in between. CDR3 sequence (DNA): TGTGCCACCAGCAGGGACAGTACCTACGAGCAGTACTTC. It encodes CATSRDSTYEQYF.

Of note for this clone: At one of its ends the junction is not consistent with the germline gene, which may arise from a read error. The CDR3 bases are TGTGCCGGCAGACAGGGCGGCTCATTCGGGCAGCCCCAGCATTTT. Translating it yields CAGRQGGSFGQPQHF. This rearrangement joins TRBV6-5 to TRBJ1-5, with 7 positions matching TRBD1. The germline V gene has CDR1 MNHEY and CDR2 SVGAGI. This CDR3 region has 15 residues.

The chain is built from TRBV7-3 and TRBJ2-3; 9 bases fit TRBD2. CDR3 size: 16 residues. Trimming at V came to 6 bases and at J to 3 bases, leaving 10 bases not matched to a gene. Germline assignment: CDR1 SGHTA and CDR2 FQGTGA. The CDR3 DNA is TGTGCCAGCAGAAAAGGGGCGGGAGGGCCGACAGATACGCAGTATTTT. Its protein product is CASRKGAGGPTDTQYF.

This CDR3 reads CASRETGPLPLHF. For the CDR3, the DNA is TGTGCCAGCAGGGAGACAGGCCCCCTACCCCTCCACTTT. The rearrangement joins TRBV6-1 to TRBJ1-6; maybe TRBD1 (6 bases). The CDR3 totals 13 residues. V was trimmed by 6 bases and J by 12 bases, leaving 15 bases between them. The germline CDR1 and CDR2 sequences are MNHNS and SASEGT.

J is TRBJ1-1 and V is TRBV2; D is ambiguous. V was cut by 6 bases and J by 2 bases, with 13 bases left in between. This CDR3 spans 14 amino acids. Germline loops: CDR1 SNHLY, CDR2 FYNNEI. CDR3: CASSKGTDNTEAFF. The DNA of the CDR3 is TGTGCCAGCAGCAAAGGCACAGATAACACTGAAGCTTTCTTT.

This clone was seen more than once but under ten times. The chain employs TRBV6-6 and TRBJ1-3, with D uncertain. V gave up 6 bases and J gave up 4 bases, with 10 bases separating them. Germline V gene sequence: CDR1 MNHNY, CDR2 SVGAGI (reference sequence). The CDR3 length is 13 residues. For the CDR3, the DNA is TGTGCCAGCAGCCCCGTCGAGGGAAACACCATATATTTT. Amino acids: CASSPVEGNTIYF.

The chain is built from TRBV2 and TRBJ1-1; a possible D gene is TRBD1 (6 bases). The germline V gene has CDR1 SNHLY and CDR2 FYNNEI. CDR3 length: 12 residues. Trimming took off 6 bases at V and 11 bases at J, with 16 bases between the two ends. CDR3 in amino acids: CASSSGQPRAFF. The DNA of the CDR3 is TGTGCCAGCAGCTCAGGACAGCCTCGGGCTTTCTTT.

In this sample, this clone turned up a few times. V usage is TRBV28 and J usage is TRBJ2-7; D unresolved. This CDR3 has 13 amino acids. CDR1 and CDR2 (germline): MDHEN, SYDVKM. V was pared by 7 bases and J by 4 bases, with 14 bases between. The CDR3 DNA reads as TGTGCCAGCACCCTTTCCGGTGTGTACGAGCAGTACTTC. It specifies CASTLSGVYEQYF. The variable domain in full, completed from reference TRBV28 and TRBJ2-7, reads DVKVTQSSRYLVKRTGEKVFLECVQDMDHENMFWYRQDPGLGLRLIYFSYDVKMKEKGDIPEGYSVSREKKERFSLILESASTNQTSMYLCASTLSGVYEQYFGPGTRLTVT.

The rearrangement uses TRBV7-2 and TRBJ2-1; the match to TRBD2 covers 8 bases. With V trimmed by 1 base and J by 7 bases, 9 bases remained unmatched. Germline-derived CDR1 and CDR2 are SGHTA and FQGNSA. The CDR3 is made up of 16 amino acids. The CDR3 sequence: CASSLEVGERGNEQFF. In DNA form, the CDR3 reads TGTGCCAGCAGCTTAGAGGTGGGGGAGCGGGGGAATGAGCAGTTCTTC.

The sample holds one count of this clone. This chain links TRBV18 with TRBJ1-5; 8 bases agree with TRBD1. The CDR3 is 17 amino acids. V shed 1 base, J shed 4 bases, and the junction held 9 bases outside the gene matches. Germline V gives CDR1 KGHSH, CDR2 LQKENI. CDR3 in amino acids: CASSPLSLRGQNQPQHF. The CDR3, as DNA: TGTGCCAGCTCACCACTTTCCCTCAGGGGGCAGAATCAGCCCCAGCATTTT.